This entry concerns a single TCR beta chain. No antigen is known for it. Healthy individuals of Caucasian origin from Russia, aged about 6 to 95, served as donors. Each donor supplied ten milliliters of peripheral blood. The data belong to a study of blood T cells in healthy people across ages. Study observations and caveats: Researchers said unsorted PBMCs prevented a conclusive naive versus antigen-experienced comparison. Age brought a roughly linear fall in TCR beta diversity measured per million T cells.

Trimming cost V 7 bases and J 6 bases, with 19 bases left between them. The germline V gene has CDR1 LNHDA and CDR2 SQIVND (reference sequence). This CDR3 region has 15 residues. A sample-barcoded 5' primer and a J-beta primer mix were used in a second PCR of roughly 7 to 11 cycles. Each CDR3 protein is one row after TCRdb ran MiXCR on the 5' RACE reads. The sample holds about 970,000 distinct CDR3 sequences, roughly 51% seen once. This sequence joins TRBV19 and TRBJ2-1, with D unclear. Sequencing input: blood. This receptor was identified in a woman aged 60-70 years in good health. DNA of the CDR3: TGTGCCAGTACCACGGTTGCGAGCCCGCGCAATGAGCAGTTCTTC. It is translated as CASTTVASPRNEQFF.